This T cell receptor beta chain was sequenced during a study of blood T cell repertoires in COVID-19. CDR3 length equals 13 residues. Germline V gives CDR1 SGDLS, CDR2 YYNGEE. J gave up 4 bases and V 4 bases, and 4 bases lay outside the gene matches. This table comes from immunoSEQ multiplex PCR, and its TCRdb copy is limited to in-frame clones, with some not included. The sample holds 70,000 or so clones; 85% to 90% are singletons and the top ten take roughly 6.8%. The source of this sequence is a woman at least 80 years old with active COVID-19. Input material: peripheral blood. The chain is built from TRBV9 and TRBJ2-7, with 8 bases fitting TRBD2. CDR3 region: CASSPSGLYEQYF. CDR3 DNA: TGTGCCAGCAGCCCTAGCGGGTTATACGAGCAGTACTTC.